What follows are 27 T cell receptor beta chains derived from one specimen sequenced in a study of cytomegalovirus exposure and HLA in healthy donors. The repertoire was sequenced with immunoSEQ multiplex PCR; TCRdb's copy has only in-frame clones and lacks some. Among under 250,000 clones listed, over 75% were seen once. The sample was PBMCs. These receptor sequences come from a woman younger than 35 in good health and CMV-seropositive.

This clone was detected once. V gene TRBV28 combines with J gene TRBJ2-7; 7 bases line up with TRBD2. The CDR3 is made up of 13 amino acids. J gave up 13 bases and V 2 bases, and 11 bases lay outside the gene matches. Germline V gene lookup returns CDR1 MDHEN and CDR2 SYDVKM. The CDR3 bases are TGTGCCAGCAGTTTAACGGCTTCCGGACTAGGATACTTC. As protein: CASSLTASGLGYF.

V usage is TRBV5-1 and J usage is TRBJ1-2; tentative D call: TRBD1 (6 bases). V lost 4 bases, J lost 0 bases, and 10 bases lay in between. This CDR3 contains 14 residues. Germline V gene sequence: CDR1 SGHRS, CDR2 YFSETQ. DNA of the CDR3: TGCGCCAGCAGCGGGGACACTACTAACTATGGCTACACCTTC. This sequence encodes CASSGDTTNYGYTF.

In nucleotides, the CDR3 is TGTGCCAGCAGTCTTTCCGGGTTCCCCTACGAGCAGTACTTC. This codes for CASSLSGFPYEQYF. The chain employs TRBV27 and TRBJ2-7; D remains unclear. Looked up from germline, CDR1 is MNHEY and CDR2 is SMNVEV (reference sequence). The CDR3 extends over 14 amino acids. V shed 5 bases and J shed 2 bases, with 13 bases lying between them.

The chain combines TRBV29-1 with TRBJ2-1; possibly TRBD2 for D (5 bases). Trimming shortened V by 1 base and J by 9 bases, and 13 bases separated the two germline ends. Germline loops: CDR1 SQVTM, CDR2 ANQGSEA. This CDR3 is 13 amino acids long. Here the CDR3 DNA reads TGCAGCGTTGAAGCTAAAACTGCGGGTGAGCAGTTCTTC. Amino acids: CSVEAKTAGEQFF.

The genes are TRBV27 and TRBJ1-2, with 11 bases matching TRBD1. V lost 5 bases and J lost 4; bases outside the gene matches: 9. Germline V gene lookup returns CDR1 MNHEY and CDR2 SMNVEV (reference sequence). The CDR3 is 16 residues long. The CDR3 coding sequence is TGTGCCAGCAGTATATACCGGGACAGGGGGATCTATGGCTACACCTTC. Translation: CASSIYRDRGIYGYTF.

The V and J genes are TRBV5-6 and TRBJ1-2; TRBD1 is a possible D gene (6 bases). Germline CDR1 reads SGHDT; CDR2 reads YYEEEE. V gave up 1 base and J gave up 9 bases, with 16 bases separating them. The CDR3 is 14 residues long. CDR3 nucleotide sequence: TGTGCCAGCAGCTTGAGGGGGTATGGGATACGCTACACCTTC. Its translation is CASSLRGYGIRYTF.

The chain carries TRBV15 and TRBJ2-1, with D uncertain. The CDR3 runs 13 residues. V lost 1 base to trimming and J lost 7 bases, with 8 bases between them. Germline V CDR1 and CDR2: LNHNV, YYDKDF (reference sequence). The CDR3: CATSRVASNEQFF. The CDR3 bases are TGTGCCACCAGCAGAGTGGCTAGTAATGAGCAGTTCTTC.

A single count supports this clone. V and J are TRBV18 and TRBJ1-5; 7 nucleotides agree with TRBD1. The length of the CDR3 is 14 residues. From germline, CDR1 is KGHSH and CDR2 LQKENI. Trimming removed 6 bases from V and 2 bases from J; junction bases left unmatched: 4. CDR3 sequence (DNA): TGTGCCAGCTCTCTAGACAGGGGCAATCAGCCCCAGCATTTT. Residues: CASSLDRGNQPQHF. The complete variable domain, with remaining parts taken from reference TRBV18 and TRBJ1-5, reads NAGVMQNPRHLVRRRGQEARLRCSPMKGHSHVYWYRQLPEEGLKFMVYLQKENIIDESGMPKERFSAEFPKEGPSILRIQQVVRGDSAAYFCASSLDRGNQPQHFGDGTRLSIL.

This clone was observed a single time. The chain employs TRBV27 and TRBJ1-2; possible D gene TRBD1, 5 bases. This CDR3 has 15 residues. CDR1 is MNHEY and CDR2 is SMNVEV in the germline V gene (reference sequence). The germline V and J ends were trimmed by 0 bases and 6 bases, with 14 bases remaining between them. CDR3 nucleotides: TGTGCCAGCAGTTTATCCCGGGGACGGGGGGATGGCTACACCTTC. Protein sequence: CASSLSRGRGDGYTF.

The rearrangement links TRBV28 to TRBJ2-7, with 8 bases matching TRBD2. The J segment lost 2 bases and the V segment lost 10 bases, leaving 16 bases of the junction unmatched. The CDR3 is made up of 16 amino acids. CDR1 and CDR2 (germline): MDHEN, SYDVKM. CDR3 in amino acids: CATTPPSGSRTYEQYF. CDR3 in DNA: TGTGCCACCACCCCCCCGAGCGGGAGTAGAACCTACGAGCAGTACTTC.

Comment on this clone: Other DNA sequences from this sample encode an identical CDR3 as well. The J gene is TRBJ1-2, the V gene TRBV19; TRBD1 agrees at 8 bases. The CDR3 contains 14 residues. Trimming at V came to 3 bases and at J to 2 bases, leaving 2 bases not matched to a gene. Germline CDR1 LNHDA, CDR2 SQIVND (reference sequence). CDR3 residues: CASSINRGNYGYTF. The CDR3 nucleotides are TGTGCCAGTAGTATTAACAGGGGGAACTATGGCTACACCTTC. Full variable domain (remainder filled in from reference TRBV19 and TRBJ1-2): DGGITQSPKYLFRKEGQNVTLSCEQNLNHDAMYWYRQDPGQGLRLIYYSQIVNDFQKGDIAEGYSVSREKKESFPLTVTSAQKNPTAFYLCASSINRGNYGYTFGSGTRLTVV.

The J gene is TRBJ2-1, the V gene TRBV10-1; maybe TRBD2 (6 bases). The CDR3 is made up of 15 amino acids. CDR1 and CDR2 (germline): WNHNN, SYGVQD (reference sequence). Trimming shortened V by 2 bases and J by 6 bases, and 14 bases separated the two germline ends. CDR3 residues: CASSERGIVSNEQFF. In DNA form, the CDR3 reads TGCGCCAGCAGTGAGCGCGGGATAGTTAGCAATGAGCAGTTCTTC.

The CDR3 DNA sequence: TGTGCCAGCAGTTCAGAAAGTGGCGAGCAGTACTTC. This encodes CASSSESGEQYF. The rearrangement uses TRBV7-9 and TRBJ2-7; D not resolved. The CDR3 covers 12 residues. CDR1 and CDR2 (germline): SEHNR, FQNEAQ (reference sequence). The germline V and J ends were trimmed by 6 bases and 6 bases, with 12 bases remaining between them. The full variable domain, with the rest looked up from reference TRBV7-9 and TRBJ2-7, is DTGVSQNPRHKITKRGQNVTFRCDPISEHNRLYWYRQTLGQGPEFLTYFQNEAQLEKSRLLSDRFSAERPKGSFSTLEIQRTEQGDSAMYLCASSSESGEQYFGPGTRLTVT.

The rearrangement joins TRBV6-5 to TRBJ1-5, with D possibly matching TRBD1 (6 bases). Trimming pared 6 bases from V and 4 bases from J, leaving 13 bases between. Per germline, CDR1 MNHEY and CDR2 SVGAGI. The CDR3 is 14 residues long. The CDR3 here is CASSLGTGNQPQHF. As DNA, the CDR3 is TGTGCCAGCAGCCTCGGAACAGGGAATCAGCCCCAGCATTTT.

V and J are TRBV9 and TRBJ1-4; 7 nucleotides line up with TRBD1. The CDR3 has 16 amino acids. Germline CDR1 reads SGDLS; CDR2 reads YYNGEE. The V segment lost 4 bases and the J segment 0 bases; nucleotides outside the gene matches: 6. CDR3 bases: TGTGCCAGCAGCACAGGGACAGTAGCAACTAATGAAAAACTGTTTTTT. Encoded protein: CASSTGTVATNEKLFF.

The chain couples TRBV4-1 to TRBJ2-2, with TRBD2 matching over 13 bases. From germline, CDR1 is MGHRA and CDR2 YSYEKL. CDR3 size: 16 residues. The junction had 2 bases not matched to a gene; V was cut back by 1 base and J by 6 bases. The CDR3 DNA follows: TGCGCCAGCAGCCAAGGGGGGACTAGCGGGGCCGGGGAGCTGTTTTTT. This gives the protein CASSQGGTSGAGELFF.

Remarks on this clone: A junction end diverges from the germline sequence, so it may reflect a read error. The chain combines TRBV5-6 with TRBJ2-5; a weak D match, TRBD1 (6 bases). Germline V gene lookup returns CDR1 SGHDT and CDR2 YYEEEE. This CDR3 has 14 amino acids. CDR3 amino acids: CASTLWDTQETQYF. In nucleotides, the CDR3 is TGTGCCAGCACCTTGTGGGACACACAAGAGACCCAGTACTTC.

Concerning this clone itself: The sample has other DNA sequences that encode this CDR3 too. The chain has TRBV5-1 and TRBJ2-7; 7 nucleotides line up with TRBD1. After removal of 0 bases from V and 1 base from J, the junction contained 1 base not matched to a gene. Germline CDR1 SGHRS, CDR2 YFSETQ. The CDR3 spans 14 residues. This CDR3 is CASSLGQGSYEQYF. Written as DNA, the CDR3 is TGCGCCAGCAGCTTGGGACAGGGATCCTACGAGCAGTACTTC.

The J gene is TRBJ2-7, the V gene TRBV5-1, with 9 bases identical to TRBD1. CDR1 is SGHRS and CDR2 is YFSETQ in the germline V gene. CDR3 length: 14 residues. The trim removed 4 bases at V and 5 bases at J, leaving 7 bases unmatched. CDR3 sequence (DNA): TGCGCCAGCAGCAAGGGACAGGGAATAAACGAGCAGTACTTC. This sequence encodes CASSKGQGINEQYF.

The rearrangement uses TRBV4-1 and TRBJ2-7; 11 bases align to TRBD1. The CDR3 is made up of 15 amino acids. With V trimmed by 2 bases and J by 2 bases, 2 bases remained unmatched. Per germline, CDR1 MGHRA and CDR2 YSYEKL. The CDR3 DNA reads TGCGCCAGCAGCCAATGGACAGGGGGCACCTACGAGCAGTACTTC. It encodes CASSQWTGGTYEQYF.

This sequence joins TRBV5-6 and TRBJ2-3; the D is unclear. V was cut by 1 base and J by 0 bases, with 6 bases left in between. Germline V gene sequence: CDR1 SGHDT, CDR2 YYEEEE. This CDR3 region has 14 residues. The CDR3 spells CASSLPGSTDTQYF. The DNA for the CDR3 is TGTGCCAGCAGCTTGCCAGGAAGCACAGATACGCAGTATTTT.

This clone was seen just once. The chain links TRBV30 to TRBJ2-2, with 7 bases lining up with TRBD1. J was trimmed by 6 bases and V by 0 bases; bases with no gene match: 1. Per the germline V gene, CDR1 is GTSNPN and CDR2 is SVGIG (reference sequence). The CDR3 runs to 13 residues. CDR3 in amino acids: CAWSVQGAGELFF. The CDR3 DNA reads TGTGCCTGGAGTGTCCAGGGGGCCGGGGAGCTGTTTTTT. Drawing the rest from reference TRBV30 and TRBJ2-2, the complete variable domain is SQTIHQWPATLVQPVGSPLSLECTVEGTSNPNLYWYRQAAGRGLQLLFYSVGIGQISSEVPQNLSASRPQDRQFILSSKKLLLSDSGFYLCAWSVQGAGELFFGEGSRLTVL.

The chain is built from TRBV30 and TRBJ1-5; maybe TRBD1 (5 bases). Germline V lookup: CDR1 GTSNPN, CDR2 SVGIG (reference sequence). Trimming stripped 0 bases from V and 1 base from J, with 19 bases between. The CDR3 loop spans 18 amino acids. The CDR3 coding sequence is TGTGCCTGGAGTGTATCAAAGATGGGGGGAGGAAGCAATCAGCCCCAGCATTTT. This sequence encodes CAWSVSKMGGGSNQPQHF.

The V and J genes are TRBV28 and TRBJ2-7; 8 nucleotides match TRBD1. CDR3 size: 12 residues. CDR1 MDHEN and CDR2 SYDVKM come from the germline V gene. Trimming cost V 9 bases and J 5 bases; bases outside gene matches: 6. For the CDR3, the DNA is TGTGCCAGTGGACAGGGCGAGGACGAGCAGTACTTC. It codes for CASGQGEDEQYF.

This clone appeared once. This chain uses TRBV2 with TRBJ1-4, with TRBD1 matching over 9 bases. The CDR3 spans 14 residues. V shed 4 bases, J shed 9 bases, and the junction held 6 bases outside the gene matches. Germline V gives CDR1 SNHLY, CDR2 FYNNEI. In DNA, the CDR3 is TGTGCCAGCAGTGGGGACAGGGCGGACAAAAAACTGTTTTTT. Amino acids: CASSGDRADKKLFF.

The chain joins TRBV14 to TRBJ2-1; unclear D gene. Trimming removed 1 base from V and 12 bases from J, with 13 bases in between. The CDR3 loop spans 13 amino acids. In germline, CDR1 is SGHDN, CDR2 FVKESK. CDR3: CASSQVEVPGQFF. The CDR3 DNA is TGTGCCAGCAGCCAAGTAGAGGTGCCCGGGCAGTTCTTC.

Only a few counts were recorded for this clone. J is TRBJ1-5 and V is TRBV10-3, with D uncertain. Germline-derived CDR1 and CDR2 are ENHRY and SYGVKD. This CDR3 spans 12 amino acids. V was cut by 0 bases and J by 8 bases, with 5 bases left in between. CDR3 region: CAISESSEPQHF. The CDR3 DNA follows: TGTGCCATCAGTGAGTCGTCCGAGCCCCAGCATTTT.